These 4 T cell receptor beta chains were all obtained from the same sample, sequenced in a study of cytomegalovirus exposure and HLA in healthy donors. Researchers ran the PCR with 60 Vbeta and 13 Jbeta primers. Sequenced by immunoSEQ multiplex PCR; TCRdb stores in-frame clones only, minus some. Of some 78,000 clones listed, roughly 80% are singletons. Sequencing was performed on PBMCs. These TCRs come from a woman in her 50s in good health and CMV-seropositive.

The chain recombines TRBV18 with TRBJ1-1, with TRBD1 as a possible D gene (5 bases). CDR1 is KGHSH and CDR2 is LQKENI in the germline V gene. The length of the CDR3 is 13 residues. V lost 5 bases and J lost 0, with 7 bases in between. The DNA for the CDR3 is TGTGCCAGCTCAGGGGCCCTGAACACTGAAGCTTTCTTT. This codes for CASSGALNTEAFF.

This chain links TRBV19 with TRBJ2-7; 9 nucleotides agree with TRBD1. This CDR3 has 15 residues. Germline V gene sequence: CDR1 LNHDA, CDR2 SQIVND (reference sequence). V lost 5 bases to trimming and J lost 4 bases; unmatched junction nucleotides: 9. The CDR3 DNA reads TGTGCCAGTAGTCGGCCATCAGGACAGGGGTACGAGCAGTACTTC. It is translated as CASSRPSGQGYEQYF.

The J gene is TRBJ1-1, the V gene TRBV5-1; tentative D call: TRBD1 (5 bases). Trimming shortened V by 2 bases and J by 4 bases, and 15 bases separated the two germline ends. CDR3 length equals 15 residues. Germline values: CDR1 SGHRS, CDR2 YFSETQ. The CDR3 loop is CASSFSQGWGTEAFF. The CDR3 bases are TGCGCCAGCAGCTTTTCGCAGGGATGGGGCACTGAAGCTTTCTTT.

This chain uses TRBV11-2 with TRBJ2-1, with 16 positions matching TRBD2. Germline V gene data show CDR1 as SGHAT and CDR2 as FQNNGV. The CDR3 loop spans 14 amino acids. J lost 12 bases, V lost 3 bases, and 2 bases had no gene match. DNA for the CDR3: TGTGCCAGCAGCTTTGGGACTAGCGGGAGGGTGCAGTTCTTC. Protein: CASSFGTSGRVQFF.